These T cell receptor beta chains were read from a single sample in a study of follicular helper T cells after annual influenza vaccination. Repertoires were generated with immunoSEQ multiplex PCR, while TCRdb's copy carries only in-frame clones and drops some. Of roughly 5,400 clones listed, approximately 85% are singletons. Material: CXCR5+ CD38- circulating T follicular helper cells from blood, obtained on the day of influenza vaccination. Receptors originate from an adult who received the influenza vaccine. The CDR3 runs from the conserved cysteine through the conserved F or W. D genes are given only for firm matches. Clone size is given for some rows only: seen once, a few or many times, or a class if the clone is expanded.

abundance: -
j_gene: TRBJ2-3
d_gene: TRBD2
v_gene: TRBV11-3
CDR3aa: CASSWVGTITDTQYF
CDR3nt: TGTGCCAGCAGCTGGGTCGGGACTATCACAGATACGCAGTATTTT

abundance: few
j_gene: TRBJ2-5
d_gene: TRBD1
v_gene: TRBV15
CDR3aa: CATSRGGTGQETQYF
CDR3nt: TGTGCCACCAGCAGAGGGGGGACAGGGCAAGAGACCCAGTACTTC

abundance: -
j_gene: TRBJ2-7
d_gene: -
v_gene: TRBV4-1
CDR3aa: CASSQKESARSEQYF
CDR3nt: TGCGCCAGCAGTCAGAAGGAGTCAGCTCGTTCCGAGCAGTACTTC

abundance: -
j_gene: TRBJ2-5
d_gene: TRBD2
v_gene: TRBV28
CDR3aa: CASSSPRRGGETQYF
CDR3nt: TGTGCCAGCAGTTCCCCGCGGCGGGGGGGTGAGACCCAGTACTTC

abundance: -
j_gene: TRBJ2-1
d_gene: TRBD2
v_gene: TRBV30
CDR3aa: CAWSRLAGVYEQFF
CDR3nt: TGTGCCTGGAGTCGGCTAGCGGGAGTCTATGAGCAGTTCTTC

abundance: -
j_gene: TRBJ2-3
d_gene: TRBD2
v_gene: TRBV5-1
CDR3aa: CASQRRGGSTQARTDTQYF
CDR3nt: TGCGCCAGCCAGCGGCGGGGAGGGTCTACCCAAGCCCGTACAGATACGCAGTATTTT

abundance: -
j_gene: TRBJ2-5
d_gene: TRBD1
v_gene: TRBV9
CDR3aa: CASSVKGGAFFSETQYF
CDR3nt: TGTGCCAGCAGCGTAAAAGGGGGCGCCTTTTTCTCCGAGACCCAGTACTTC

abundance: -
j_gene: TRBJ2-7
d_gene: -
v_gene: TRBV7-3
CDR3aa: CASSLDGPTYEQYF
CDR3nt: TGTGCCAGCAGCTTAGATGGCCCGACCTACGAGCAGTACTTC

abundance: -
j_gene: TRBJ2-3
d_gene: TRBD2
v_gene: TRBV5-6
CDR3aa: CASSLALAGEADTQYF
CDR3nt: TGTGCCAGCAGCTTGGCACTAGCGGGAGAGGCAGATACGCAGTATTTT

abundance: -
j_gene: TRBJ2-2
d_gene: -
v_gene: TRBV19
CDR3aa: CASIFGQTDTGELFF
CDR3nt: TGTGCCAGTATCTTCGGACAGACGGACACCGGGGAGCTGTTTTTT

abundance: -
j_gene: TRBJ2-1
d_gene: -
v_gene: TRBV18
CDR3aa: CASSPPLQGNTYNEQFF
CDR3nt: TGTGCCAGCTCACCCCCCCTACAGGGAAATACCTACAATGAGCAGTTCTTC

abundance: -
j_gene: TRBJ1-2
d_gene: -
v_gene: TRBV6-5
CDR3aa: CASSYDLLYGYTF
CDR3nt: TGTGCCAGCAGTTATGATCTTCTCTATGGCTACACCTTC

abundance: -
j_gene: TRBJ1-3
d_gene: -
v_gene: TRBV11-3
CDR3aa: CASSTGGPLHSGNTIYF
CDR3nt: TGTGCCAGCAGCACGGGGGGACCGCTACACTCTGGAAACACCATATATTTT